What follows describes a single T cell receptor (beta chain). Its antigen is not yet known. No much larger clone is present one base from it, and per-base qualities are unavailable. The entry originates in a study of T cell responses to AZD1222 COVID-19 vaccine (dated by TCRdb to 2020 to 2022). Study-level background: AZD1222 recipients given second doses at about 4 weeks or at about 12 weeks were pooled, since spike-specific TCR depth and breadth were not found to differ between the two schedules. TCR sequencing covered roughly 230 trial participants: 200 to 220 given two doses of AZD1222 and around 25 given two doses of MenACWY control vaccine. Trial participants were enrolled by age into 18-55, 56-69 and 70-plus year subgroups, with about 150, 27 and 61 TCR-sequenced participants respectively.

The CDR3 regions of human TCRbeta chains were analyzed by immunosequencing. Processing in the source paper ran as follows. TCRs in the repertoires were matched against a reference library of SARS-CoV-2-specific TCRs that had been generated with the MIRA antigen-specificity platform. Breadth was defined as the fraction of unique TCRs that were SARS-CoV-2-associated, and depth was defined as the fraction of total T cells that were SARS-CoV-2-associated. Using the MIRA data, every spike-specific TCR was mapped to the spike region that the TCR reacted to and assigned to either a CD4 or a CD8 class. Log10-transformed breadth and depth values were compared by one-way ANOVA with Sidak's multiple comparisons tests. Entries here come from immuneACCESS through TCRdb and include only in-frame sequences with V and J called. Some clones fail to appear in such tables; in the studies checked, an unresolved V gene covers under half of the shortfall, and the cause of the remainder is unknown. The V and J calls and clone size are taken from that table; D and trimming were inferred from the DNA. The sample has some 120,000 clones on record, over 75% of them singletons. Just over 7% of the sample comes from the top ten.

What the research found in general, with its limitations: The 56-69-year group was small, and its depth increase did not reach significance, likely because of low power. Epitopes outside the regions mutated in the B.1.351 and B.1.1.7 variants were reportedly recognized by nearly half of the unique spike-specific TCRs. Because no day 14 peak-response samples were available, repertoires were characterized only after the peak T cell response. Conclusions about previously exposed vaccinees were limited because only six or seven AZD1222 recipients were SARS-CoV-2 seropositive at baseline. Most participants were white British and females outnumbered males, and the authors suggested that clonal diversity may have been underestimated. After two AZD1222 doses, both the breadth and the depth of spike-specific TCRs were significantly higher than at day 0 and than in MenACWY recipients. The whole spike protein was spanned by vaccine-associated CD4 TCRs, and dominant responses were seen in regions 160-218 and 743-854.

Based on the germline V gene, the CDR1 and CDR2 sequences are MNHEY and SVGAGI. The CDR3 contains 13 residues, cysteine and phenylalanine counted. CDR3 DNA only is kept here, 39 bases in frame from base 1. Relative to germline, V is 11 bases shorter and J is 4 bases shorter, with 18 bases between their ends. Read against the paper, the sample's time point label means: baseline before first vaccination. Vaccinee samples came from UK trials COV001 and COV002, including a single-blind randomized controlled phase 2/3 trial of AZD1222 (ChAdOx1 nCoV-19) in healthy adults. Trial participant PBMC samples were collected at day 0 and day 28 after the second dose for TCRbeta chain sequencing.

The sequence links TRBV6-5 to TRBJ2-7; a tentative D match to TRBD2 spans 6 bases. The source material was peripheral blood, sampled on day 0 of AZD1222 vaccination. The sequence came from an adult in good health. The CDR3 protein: CAAHSGASYEQYF. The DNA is TGTGCCGCCCATAGCGGAGCCTCTTACGAGCAGTACTTC.